This T cell receptor beta chain emerged from a study of T-cell memory formation after mild COVID-19. Germline CDR1 is LGHNA and CDR2 is YNFKEQ. With V trimmed by 4 bases and J by 3 bases, 7 bases remained unmatched. This CDR3 contains 16 residues. TCRdb fed the 5' RACE reads into MiXCR, producing one record per CDR3 protein. The sample shows 550,000 to 650,000 distinct CDR3 sequences, around 15% of them seen only once. General observations from the study: The SARS-CoV-2 specificity of second-wave clones reaching peak at day 37 remained unverified. Contracting CD4+ clones lay largely in CM and EM, with CD8+ ones residing in EMRA.

This clonotype has more than one count but fewer than ten. Its target is not known. Source material: PBMCs or a T cell subset sorted from them (not recorded which). This chain joins TRBV4-2 and TRBJ1-3; TRBD1 aligns across 9 bases. The clonotype was recovered from an adult woman who had mild COVID-19 (a few samples of this study predate the infection). Cell type and time point are not known. The CDR3 nucleotides read TGTGCCAGCAGCCTCCCGGGACAGGGAGGTGGAAACACCATATATTTT. Translation: CASSLPGQGGGNTIYF.